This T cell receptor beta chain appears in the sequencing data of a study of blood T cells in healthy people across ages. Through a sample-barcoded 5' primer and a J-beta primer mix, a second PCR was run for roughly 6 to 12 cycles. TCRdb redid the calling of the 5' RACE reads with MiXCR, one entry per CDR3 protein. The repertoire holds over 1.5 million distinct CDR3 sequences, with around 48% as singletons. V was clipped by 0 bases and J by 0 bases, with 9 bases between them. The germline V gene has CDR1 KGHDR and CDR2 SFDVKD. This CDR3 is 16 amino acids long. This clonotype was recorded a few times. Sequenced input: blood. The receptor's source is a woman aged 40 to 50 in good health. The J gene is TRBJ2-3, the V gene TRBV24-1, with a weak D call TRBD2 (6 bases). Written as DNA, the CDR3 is TGTGCCACCAGTGATTTGGGGCGGGGAAGCACAGATACGCAGTATTTT. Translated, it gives CATSDLGRGSTDTQYF.